The 18 T cell receptor beta chains given below trace back to one sample, sequenced in a study of blood T cell repertoires in COVID-19. The table came from immunoSEQ multiplex PCR; TCRdb's copy has only in-frame clones and leaves some out. Of 300,000 to 450,000 clones in the sample, more than 75% were seen once. The specimen was peripheral blood. The receptor source for this set is a human donor in a cohort sampled during active COVID-19.

The chain employs TRBV7-3 and TRBJ2-2, with TRBD1 matching 7 bases. The CDR3 covers 13 residues. Germline lookup yields CDR1 SGHTA and CDR2 FQGTGA. V lost 5 bases to trimming and J lost 6 bases; unmatched junction nucleotides: 3. CDR3 sequence (DNA): TGTGCCAGCAGCCCACAGGGGCCCGGGGAGCTGTTTTTT. This gives the protein CASSPQGPGELFF. The complete variable domain, with remaining parts taken from reference TRBV7-3 and TRBJ2-2, reads GAGVSQTPSNKVTEKGKYVELRCDPISGHTALYWYRQSLGQGPEFLIYFQGTGAADDSGLPNDRFFAVRPEGSVSTLKIQRTERGDSAVYLCASSPQGPGELFFGEGSRLTVL.

V gene TRBV7-3 combines with J gene TRBJ1-2; D remains unclear. CDR3 length: 13 residues. The ends were cut back, 1 base at V and 6 bases at J, with 9 bases in the middle. From germline, CDR1 is SGHTA and CDR2 FQGTGA. The CDR3 is CASSLSQEDGYTF. In nucleotides, the CDR3 is TGTGCCAGCAGCTTAAGCCAGGAGGATGGCTACACCTTC. Supplemented by reference TRBV7-3 and TRBJ1-2, the full variable domain reads GAGVSQTPSNKVTEKGKYVELRCDPISGHTALYWYRQSLGQGPEFLIYFQGTGAADDSGLPNDRFFAVRPEGSVSTLKIQRTERGDSAVYLCASSLSQEDGYTFGSGTRLTVV.

This clone showed up just once. The chain carries TRBV5-1 and TRBJ1-4; 8 bases align to TRBD1. Germline V gene data show CDR1 as SGHRS and CDR2 as YFSETQ. J lost 8 bases, V lost 1 base, and 4 bases had no gene match. The CDR3 runs to 14 residues. In DNA, the CDR3 is TGCGCCAGCAGCTTGCAGGGGGCGGAGGAAAAACTGTTTTTT. Translated, it gives CASSLQGAEEKLFF. The full variable domain, its missing parts supplied by reference TRBV5-1 and TRBJ1-4, is KAGVTQTPRYLIKTRGQQVTLSCSPISGHRSVSWYQQTPGQGLQFLFEYFSETQRNKGNFPGRFSGRQFSNSRSEMNVSTLELGDSALYLCASSLQGAEEKLFFGSGTQLSVL.

The chain combines TRBV7-3 with TRBJ1-2, with 10 positions matching TRBD1. This CDR3 spans 15 amino acids. The V gene end was trimmed by 3 bases and the J gene end by 7 bases; junction bases not matched to a gene: 8. Germline lookup yields CDR1 SGHTA and CDR2 FQGTGA. CDR3 residues: CASSFRQGAWGGYTF. Written as DNA, the CDR3 is TGTGCCAGCAGCTTCCGACAGGGGGCCTGGGGTGGCTACACCTTC.

This chain joins TRBV7-9 and TRBJ2-7; D possibly corresponds to TRBD2 (5 bases). The CDR3 runs to 11 residues. In germline, CDR1 is SEHNR, CDR2 FQNEAQ (reference sequence). V was trimmed by 5 bases and J by 4 bases, leaving 6 bases between them. The CDR3 DNA sequence: TGTGCCAGCAGCCGGGAATACGAGCAGTACTTC. Protein product: CASSREYEQYF.

This chain uses TRBV15 with TRBJ2-5; D perhaps matches TRBD2 (6 bases). The germline V and J ends were trimmed by 1 base and 3 bases, with 6 bases remaining between them. Per germline, CDR1 LNHNV and CDR2 YYDKDF (reference sequence). CDR3 length equals 13 residues. This CDR3 reads CATSRGGEETQYF. CDR3 nucleotide sequence: TGTGCCACCAGCAGAGGCGGGGAAGAGACCCAGTACTTC.

This chain links TRBV11-2 with TRBJ2-5; D is perhaps TRBD1 (5 bases). There are 19 residues in the CDR3. The germline V gene has CDR1 SGHAT and CDR2 FQNNGV. V lost 2 bases to trimming and J lost 5 bases, with 27 bases between them. CDR3 in amino acids: CASSLKGSPQAAWGETQYF. CDR3 in DNA: TGTGCCAGCAGCTTAAAGGGGTCCCCCCAAGCCGCCTGGGGTGAGACCCAGTACTTC.

This sequence joins TRBV7-2 and TRBJ2-5, with 15 bases that match TRBD2. The germline V gene encodes CDR1 SGHTA and CDR2 FQGNSA. CDR3 length equals 17 residues. J lost 1 base, V lost 3 bases, and 3 bases had no gene match. As DNA, the CDR3 is TGTGCCAGCAGCTTGGGGACTAGCGGGGGGACCCAAGAGACCCAGTACTTC. It translates to CASSLGTSGGTQETQYF.

This chain connects TRBV7-2 to TRBJ1-1, with 7 bases fitting TRBD1. The germline V gene encodes CDR1 SGHTA and CDR2 FQGNSA. This CDR3 contains 15 residues. V was pared by 4 bases and J by 3 bases, with 8 bases of the junction left unmatched. The CDR3 loop reads CASSSPGTVDTEAFF. The CDR3 DNA reads TGTGCCAGCAGCTCCCCCGGGACAGTGGACACTGAAGCTTTCTTT.

The table lists this clone with a count of one. The rearrangement links TRBV5-6 to TRBJ2-5; D unclear. Germline-derived CDR1 and CDR2 are SGHDT and YYEEEE. This CDR3 has 14 amino acids. V shed 4 bases and J shed 9 bases, with 19 bases lying between them. CDR3 sequence: CASSGVSTFSPQYF. The CDR3 DNA follows: TGTGCCAGCAGCGGAGTTAGCACCTTTTCACCCCAGTACTTC.

The chain couples TRBV7-9 to TRBJ1-1; 8 bases line up with TRBD1. Germline V lookup: CDR1 SEHNR, CDR2 FQNEAQ (reference sequence). V dropped 6 bases and J dropped 10; count of bases not matched to a gene: 10. This CDR3 has 13 amino acids. This CDR3 reads CASRAKTGVAAFF. CDR3 nucleotide sequence: TGTGCCAGCAGGGCAAAGACAGGGGTCGCAGCTTTCTTT.

The V call is TRBV6-5, the J call TRBJ1-2, with D maybe TRBD1 (5 bases). This CDR3 region has 14 residues. Germline-derived CDR1 and CDR2 are MNHEY and SVGAGI. The V and J ends lost 7 bases and 2 bases respectively, with 14 bases between them. DNA of the CDR3: TGTGCCAGCACAAACCTGGGGGGGAACTATGGCTACACCTTC. This codes for CASTNLGGNYGYTF.

The V and J genes are TRBV11-2 and TRBJ2-7, with TRBD2 identical over 10 bases. Looked up from germline, CDR1 is SGHAT and CDR2 is FQNNGV. Germline trimming cut 1 base from V and 12 bases from J; bases unmatched to any gene: 12. The CDR3 runs to 15 residues. The CDR3 sequence is CASSLAPAGGHRRYF. CDR3 sequence (DNA): TGTGCCAGCAGCTTAGCCCCAGCGGGAGGGCATCGGCGGTACTTC.

This clone was seen only once. The chain's CDR3 is CASIHRGNQPQHF. CDR3 nucleotides: TGCGCCAGCATCCACCGGGGGAATCAGCCCCAGCATTTT. V and J are TRBV23-1 and TRBJ1-5; a possible D gene is TRBD1 (5 bases). TRBV23-1 is an ORF, with its function uncertain. V lost 7 bases, J lost 4 bases, and 11 bases lay in between. The CDR3 is 13 residues long.

Only a few counts were recorded for this clone. This chain connects TRBV23-1 to TRBJ1-1; D ambiguous. TRBV23-1 is labeled an ORF, and its function is uncertain. This CDR3 has 16 amino acids. Deletions cut 1 base from V and 6 bases from J, with 18 bases between. The CDR3 loop is CASSQYPKFGAAEAFF. CDR3 coding DNA: TGCGCCAGCAGTCAATATCCGAAGTTTGGAGCCGCTGAAGCTTTCTTT.

A note on this clone: At the DNA level, this CDR3 is encoded by other sequences in the same sample as well. The chain recombines TRBV19 with TRBJ1-2, with D unclear. CDR3 length: 12 amino acids. Germline V gene lookup returns CDR1 LNHDA and CDR2 SQIVND (reference sequence). V dropped 2 bases and J dropped 5 bases, with 6 bases sitting between them. CDR3 sequence (DNA): TGTGCCAGTAGTATACGAGGTTATGGCTACACCTTC. This translates into CASSIRGYGYTF.

The V and J genes are TRBV30 and TRBJ1-5, with 9 positions matching TRBD1. CDR1 GTSNPN and CDR2 SVGIG come from the germline V gene (reference sequence). V lost 5 bases, J lost 5 bases, and 7 bases stayed unmatched. The CDR3 is 14 amino acids. In DNA form, the CDR3 reads TGTGCCTGGGGGACAGGGAGTCGCGATCAGCCCCAGCATTTT. It yields the protein CAWGTGSRDQPQHF.

V usage is TRBV29-1 and J usage is TRBJ1-1, with D uncertain. Germline V lookup: CDR1 SQVTM, CDR2 ANQGSEA. CDR3 length: 11 amino acids. V shed 6 bases and J shed 1 base, with 6 bases lying between them. DNA of the CDR3: TGCAGCGTGGCCCAGAACACTGAAGCTTTCTTT. Amino acid sequence: CSVAQNTEAFF.